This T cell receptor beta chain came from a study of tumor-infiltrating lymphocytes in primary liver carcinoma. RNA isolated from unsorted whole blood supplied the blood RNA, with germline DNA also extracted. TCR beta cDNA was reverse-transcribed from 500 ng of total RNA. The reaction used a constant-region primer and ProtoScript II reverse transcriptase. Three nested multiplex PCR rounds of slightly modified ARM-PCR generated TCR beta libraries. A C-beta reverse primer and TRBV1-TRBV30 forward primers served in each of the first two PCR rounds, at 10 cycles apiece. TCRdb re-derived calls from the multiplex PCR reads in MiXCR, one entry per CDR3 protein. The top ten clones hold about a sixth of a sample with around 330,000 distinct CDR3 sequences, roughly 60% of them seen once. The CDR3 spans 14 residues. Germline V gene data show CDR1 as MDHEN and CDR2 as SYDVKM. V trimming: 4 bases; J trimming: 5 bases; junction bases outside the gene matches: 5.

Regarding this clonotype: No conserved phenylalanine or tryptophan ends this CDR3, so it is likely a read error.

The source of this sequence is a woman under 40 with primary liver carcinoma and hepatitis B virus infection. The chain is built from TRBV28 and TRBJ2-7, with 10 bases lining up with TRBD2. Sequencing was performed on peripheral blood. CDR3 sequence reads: CASSSLAGAHEQYL. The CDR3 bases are TGTGCCAGCAGTTCCCTAGCGGGAGCCCACGAGCAGTACCTC.